The source of this T cell receptor beta chain is a study of tissue T cells after allogeneic stem cell transplantation (dated by TCRdb to between 2021 and 2024). In the study overall: Several adult allo-HCT recipients with steroid-refractory GVHD were prospectively enrolled in a research-autopsy study over an approximately 3-year period. The study profiled TCR beta repertoires in many tissues obtained from research autopsies of patients with and without GVHD, and also in mouse models of GVHD. About five GVHD patients had pre-transplant PBMCs available, and those PBMCs were of recipient origin. Gastrointestinal GVHD was present in all GVHD patients, several lines of GVHD-directed therapy were administered to all GVHD patients, and skin involvement was additionally present in about 5 GVHD patients. On the human side, the study was prospective and observational, with no blinding or randomization. Every GVHD patient got a graft from a donor, with several grafts unmodified and three CD34-selected to deplete T cells. For viably preserved blood and marrow, CD3+ T cells were flow-sorted when cell numbers allowed, whereas DNA was extracted directly from smaller samples. Overall study results and their limits: Only a few T cell clones appeared in more than one patient, yet motif-based clustering showed tissue-specific repertoire signatures that were shared between patients. Within patients, how anatomically similar the tissues were was a key factor in shaping TCR repertoire composition, regardless of disease or transplant status. Sampling depth was acknowledged as a limitation, and the patient cohort was both small and clinically heterogeneous. In both patients and mice, T cells from blood and spleen covered only a limited part of the TCR repertoire found in tissues. The study did not determine which tissue TCRs were alloreactive or antigen-specific, and some clones might have been persisting host cells.

The germline ends are 12 bases apart after V is trimmed by 6 bases and J by 0 bases. There are 15 amino acids in the CDR3, from cysteine to phenylalanine inclusive. Of the read, only the CDR3 DNA is kept; its 45 bases are in frame from base 1. The CDR1 and CDR2 encoded by the germline V gene (reference sequence) are LGHDT and YNNKEL. On this clone itself: Its binding antigen is unknown. No base quality values were provided; no much bigger clone lies one nucleotide off.

Library construction relied on the immunoSEQ multiplex PCR assay. Adaptive Biotechnologies performed TCRbeta CDR3 sequencing at survey depth and reported CDR3 sequences, V/J genes, productive frequency, and template counts. Amplification of TCR beta CDR3 regions started from genomic DNA instead of RNA. The study's own analysis went as follows. Pairwise repertoire overlap between tissues was quantified with Jensen-Shannon divergence, where 1 means complete divergence and 0 identical. Based on pairwise JSD values, tissues were grouped by single-linkage agglomerative hierarchical clustering, and the results were shown as dendrograms. All patient samples were analyzed with GLIPH2 using simulation_depth 1000, kmer_min_depth 3 and cdr3_length_cutoff 8, and only groups containing more than two unique CDR3s were kept. In a standardized tissue-overlap score, Jaccard GLIPH-group overlap across patients was extrapolated to a standard repertoire size of 1000 clones. Linear mixed-effect models, with tissue as a fixed effect and individual as a random effect, were used to test how diversity related to clinical or experimental variables. This immuneACCESS table, as held by TCRdb, lists in-frame sequences with V and J called but not all clones. Of the missing ones, under half trace to an unresolved V gene in checked studies; the others have no known cause. The DNA gave D and trimming, while V, J and clone size come from that table. Recorded for this sample are fewer than 7,500 clones; approximately 80% of them occurred a single time. The ten largest clones represent 5% to 6.5% of the sample.

The time point label of this sample denotes: recipient (host-origin) PBMCs collected before allo-HCT. The material sequenced was blood, taken before transplantation. The chain is encoded by TRBV3-1 (or the pseudogene TRBV3-2) joined to TRBJ2-1; no D gene call is confident. The source of this sequence is a man aged 35 to 69 who later had graft-versus-host disease after an allogeneic stem cell transplant. The nucleotides read TGTGCCAGCAGGCCAACAGCTAGCTCCTACAATGAGCAGTTCTTC. Its amino acids are CASRPTASSYNEQFF.